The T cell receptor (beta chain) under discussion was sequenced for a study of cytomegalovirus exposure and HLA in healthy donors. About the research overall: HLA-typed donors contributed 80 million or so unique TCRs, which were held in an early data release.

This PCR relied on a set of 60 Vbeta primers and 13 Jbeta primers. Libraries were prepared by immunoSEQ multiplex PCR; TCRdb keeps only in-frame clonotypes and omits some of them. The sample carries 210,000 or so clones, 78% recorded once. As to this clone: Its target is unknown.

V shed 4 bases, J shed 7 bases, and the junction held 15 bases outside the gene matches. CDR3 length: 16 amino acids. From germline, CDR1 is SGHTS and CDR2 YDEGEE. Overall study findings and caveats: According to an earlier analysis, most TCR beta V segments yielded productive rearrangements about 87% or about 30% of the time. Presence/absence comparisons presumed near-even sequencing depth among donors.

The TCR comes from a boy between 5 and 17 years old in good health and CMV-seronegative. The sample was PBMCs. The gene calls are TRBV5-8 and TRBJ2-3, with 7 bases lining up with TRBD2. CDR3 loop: CASSTPWRETLNTQYF. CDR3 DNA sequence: TGTGCCAGCAGCACGCCATGGCGGGAGACTTTGAATACGCAGTATTTT.